The entry below gives a single T cell receptor (beta chain) sequence along with its context. The antigen remains unidentified. This sample is part of a study of CXCR3-negative and CXCR3-positive naive CD8 T cells. Findings and limits, study-wide: TRB CDR3 hydrophobicity was greater in CXCR3-positive naive cells than in CXCR3-negative naive cells. Naive subsets were similarly diverse, while memory CD8+ repertoires were much less diverse.

Looked up from germline, CDR1 is SGHRS and CDR2 is YFSETQ. This CDR3 is 13 amino acids long. Preparation of TRB cDNA libraries relied on 5' RACE carrying UMI labels. TCRdb re-called the 5' RACE reads; one entry per CDR3 protein, DNA not given. Its listing shows roughly 120,000 distinct CDR3 sequences. The chain has TRBV5-1 and TRBJ2-7; lacking DNA, the TRBD2 call made by TCRdb goes unchecked. The sequencing sample was made of naive CXCR3+ CD8+ T cells from blood. As to subset: CD45RO-CCR7+CD27+CD95- naive CD8+ T cells expressing CXCR3 (TNR3+). The sequence was obtained from a human donor in good health. Some clones in this sample may be carry-over from other donors' samples. The CDR3 loop is CASRGTSSDEQYF.